These 10 T cell receptor beta chains were all obtained from the same sample, sequenced in a study of blood T cells in healthy people across ages (dated by TCRdb to about 2015). Libraries were made using 5' RACE. Sequencing took place on an Illumina HiSeq 2500. The second PCR ran for roughly 7 to 12 cycles and used a J-beta primer mix along with a sample-barcoded 5' primer. TCRdb trimmed public reads at Q25 via fastp, called clones via MiXCR and kept in-frame beta chains. Duplicate CDR3 protein sequences are folded into a single record with the most common DNA and genes. The sample table holds about 1,600,000 distinct CDR3 sequences, of which roughly 40% were seen once. Together, the top ten hold 7% to 9% of the sample. Source material: blood. The receptors were gathered from a woman between 18 and 29 years old in good health.

This clonotype was observed at least ten times. The chain uses TRBV12-3 or TRBV12-4 and TRBJ2-3, with D possibly matching TRBD1 (6 bases). This CDR3 is built from 13 residues. V was cut by 2 bases and J by 4 bases, with 7 bases left in between. CDR3 protein: CASSLSGADTQYF. The CDR3 DNA follows: TGTGCCAGCAGTTTATCAGGGGCAGATACGCAGTATTTT.

In its sample, this clonotype was seen a few times. This chain links TRBV12-3 or TRBV12-4 with TRBJ1-2; D is undetermined. The CDR3 runs 15 residues. With 2 bases removed from V and 1 base from J, the gap between germline ends came to 11 bases. CDR3 bases: TGTGCCAGCAGTTTACTTGATCCGCGTAACTATGGCTACACCTTC. This encodes CASSLLDPRNYGYTF.

Only one count was recorded for this clonotype. The chain carries TRBV6-2 or TRBV6-3 and TRBJ2-5; D is possibly TRBD2 (5 bases). The V gene's germline CDR1 is MNHEY and CDR2 SVGEGT. With 4 bases removed from V and 1 base from J, the gap between germline ends came to 13 bases. The length of the CDR3 is 15 residues. CDR3 sequence reads: CASSFPDYVQETQYF. The CDR3 DNA sequence: TGTGCCAGCAGTTTCCCCGACTACGTCCAAGAGACCCAGTACTTC.

In its sample, this clonotype was seen a few times. This chain joins TRBV20-1 and TRBJ2-4, with D possibly matching TRBD2 (6 bases). The CDR3 loop spans 14 amino acids. Germline V gene sequence: CDR1 DFQATT, CDR2 SNEGSKA (reference sequence). Trimming pared 6 bases from V and 2 bases from J, leaving 14 bases between. This CDR3 reads CSATAGGTKNIQYF. CDR3 nucleotide sequence: TGCAGTGCCACGGCGGGCGGGACCAAAAACATTCAGTACTTC.

V usage is TRBV7-9 and J usage is TRBJ2-5; D unclear. Trimming stripped 1 base from V and 12 bases from J, with 12 bases between. Germline lookup yields CDR1 SEHNR and CDR2 FQNEAQ (reference sequence). The CDR3 has 12 residues. The DNA for the CDR3 is TGTGCCAGCAGCTTAGAGGCCCGAACAGAGTACTTC. Amino acids: CASSLEARTEYF.

The genes are TRBV11-2 and TRBJ2-1, with D tentatively TRBD2 (5 bases). The DNA matches TRBJ2-7 better at its end, which makes the J call doubtful. Germline CDR1 reads SGHAT; CDR2 reads FQNNGV. This CDR3 comprises 16 residues. CDR3 coding DNA: TGTGCCAGCAGCTCATCCGGGCGAGGGTCCTACAATGAGCAGTACTTC. This sequence encodes CASSSSGRGSYNEQYF.

This clonotype was counted at least ten times. The chain uses TRBV3-1 and TRBJ2-7; D is unresolved. CDR1 and CDR2 (germline): LGHDT, YNNKEL (reference sequence). The germline V and J ends were trimmed by 1 base and 0 bases, with 1 base remaining between them. The CDR3 has 12 amino acids. CDR3 nucleotides: TGTGCCAGCAGCCAAGCCTCCTACGAGCAGTACTTC. Protein product: CASSQASYEQYF.

The chain uses TRBV6-5 and TRBJ2-7; TRBD2 aligns across 14 bases. CDR1 is MNHEY and CDR2 is SVGAGI in the germline V gene. The CDR3 is 15 amino acids. The ends lost 6 bases at V and 2 bases at J; junction bases unmatched: 3. The CDR3 region is CASRATSGGAYEQYF. Here the CDR3 DNA reads TGTGCCAGCAGAGCGACTAGCGGGGGGGCCTACGAGCAGTACTTC.

The chain uses TRBV20-1 and TRBJ2-1, with D uncertain. This CDR3 has 15 amino acids. Germline lookup yields CDR1 DFQATT and CDR2 SNEGSKA (reference sequence). The V and J ends lost 0 bases and 0 bases respectively, with 9 bases between them. The CDR3 region is CSAREGLSSYNEQFF. The CDR3, as DNA: TGCAGTGCTAGAGAGGGCCTGAGCTCCTACAATGAGCAGTTCTTC.

The V gene is TRBV5-1, the J gene TRBJ2-7; maybe TRBD1 (6 bases). The CDR3 runs to 16 residues. Germline lookup yields CDR1 SGHRS and CDR2 YFSETQ. Trimming stripped 6 bases from V and 0 bases from J, with 19 bases between. In DNA, the CDR3 is TGCGCCAGCACCCTGGGGGCGCAGGCGAGCTCCTACGAGCAGTACTTC. It yields the protein CASTLGAQASSYEQYF.